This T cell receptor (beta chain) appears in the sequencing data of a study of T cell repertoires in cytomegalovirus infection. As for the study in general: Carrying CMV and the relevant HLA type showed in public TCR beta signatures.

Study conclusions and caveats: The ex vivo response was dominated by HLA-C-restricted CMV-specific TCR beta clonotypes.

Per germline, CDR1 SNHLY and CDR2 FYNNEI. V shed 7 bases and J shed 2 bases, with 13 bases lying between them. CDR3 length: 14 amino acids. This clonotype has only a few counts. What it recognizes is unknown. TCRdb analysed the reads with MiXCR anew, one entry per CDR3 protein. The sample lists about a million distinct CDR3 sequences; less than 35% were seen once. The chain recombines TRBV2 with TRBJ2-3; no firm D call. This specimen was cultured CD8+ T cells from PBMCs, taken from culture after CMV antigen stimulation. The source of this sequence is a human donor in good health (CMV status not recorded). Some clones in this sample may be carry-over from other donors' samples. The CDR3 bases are TGTGCCAGCAAAAAGTCGCCTGTCACAGATACGCAGTATTTT. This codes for CASKKSPVTDTQYF.